The next 30 T cell receptor beta chains were all read from a single sample in a study of cytomegalovirus exposure and HLA in healthy donors. Amplification used 60 Vbeta primers and 13 Jbeta primers. The protocol was immunoSEQ multiplex PCR, while the TCRdb copy is restricted to in-frame clones and leaves out a portion. The repertoire holds about 170,000 clones, with 73% as singletons. The sequencing input was PBMCs. These receptors all stem from a young woman in good health and CMV-seropositive.

In this sample, this clone turned up a few times. This rearrangement joins TRBV6-5 to TRBJ1-3, with 8 bases aligning to TRBD1. CDR3 length equals 14 residues. Trimming cost V 5 bases and J 0 bases; bases outside gene matches: 0. Germline CDR1 is MNHEY and CDR2 is SVGAGI. As DNA, the CDR3 is TGTGCCAGCAGTACAGGGGGCTCTGGAAACACCATATATTTT. Its translation: CASSTGGSGNTIYF.

This clone showed up just once. The V call is TRBV6-5, the J call TRBJ1-1; possible D gene TRBD1, 5 bases. This CDR3 has 11 amino acids. Deletions cut 11 bases from V and 8 bases from J, with 15 bases between. Germline CDR1 is MNHEY and CDR2 is SVGAGI. The CDR3 loop is CAAFRGTEAFF. The CDR3 DNA follows: TGTGCCGCATTCCGGGGGACCGAAGCTTTCTTT.

Only a few counts were recorded for this clone. The chain has TRBV5-4 and TRBJ2-3; 8 nucleotides line up with TRBD1. J lost 2 bases, V lost 2 bases, and 4 bases had no gene match. The CDR3 is made up of 15 amino acids. CDR1 SGHNT and CDR2 YYREEE come from the germline V gene (reference sequence). CDR3 in DNA: TGTGCCAGCAGCTTAGCGCAGGGGGCCACAGATACGCAGTATTTT. Translation gives CASSLAQGATDTQYF.

The chain couples TRBV23-1 to TRBJ1-5, with 9 bases lining up with TRBD1. TRBV23-1 is placed among ORFs of uncertain function. The J segment lost 0 bases and the V segment lost 8 bases, leaving 11 bases of the junction unmatched. The CDR3 covers 17 residues. CDR3 DNA sequence: TGCGCCAGCCTTACAAGTACAGGGGGCTATAGCAATCAGCCCCAGCATTTT. It specifies CASLTSTGGYSNQPQHF.

The V and J genes are TRBV6-1 and TRBJ1-1, with D uncertain. The CDR3 spans 13 residues. From germline, CDR1 is MNHNS and CDR2 SASEGT. With 7 bases removed from V and 4 bases from J, the gap between germline ends came to 13 bases. CDR3: CASTLARGTEAFF. The CDR3 DNA reads as TGTGCCAGCACCCTTGCGCGGGGCACTGAAGCTTTCTTT.

The V gene is TRBV30, the J gene TRBJ1-5; no clear D. Trimming cost V 4 bases and J 5 bases, with 12 bases left between them. This CDR3 has 13 residues. Germline CDR1 GTSNPN, CDR2 SVGIG (reference sequence). The CDR3 reads CAWNAPGYQPQHF. The CDR3 DNA reads as TGTGCCTGGAACGCACCCGGGTATCAGCCCCAGCATTTT.

This rearrangement joins TRBV5-5 to TRBJ1-1, with D uncertain. CDR1 is SGHKS and CDR2 is YYEKEE in the germline V gene (reference sequence). CDR3 length: 12 residues. Deletions cut 4 bases from V and 4 bases from J, with 8 bases between. CDR3 loop: CASSGQFTEAFF. The CDR3 coding sequence is TGTGCCAGCAGCGGCCAGTTCACTGAAGCTTTCTTT.

As to this clone: Relative to the germline gene, one junction end is altered; a read error may explain this. The chain is built from TRBV7-9 and TRBJ1-1; 9 bases fit TRBD1. This CDR3 comprises 15 residues. Germline V gene data show CDR1 as SEHNR and CDR2 as FQNEAQ (reference sequence). The CDR3 loop is CSSSLGTGINTEAFF. DNA for the CDR3: TGTTCCAGCAGCTTAGGGACAGGGATCAACACTGAAGCTTTCTTT. The full variable domain, its missing parts supplied by reference TRBV7-9 and TRBJ1-1, is DTGVSQNPRHKITKRGQNVTFRCDPISEHNRLYWYRQTLGQGPEFLTYFQNEAQLEKSRLLSDRFSAERPKGSFSTLEIQRTEQGDSAMYLCSSSLGTGINTEAFFGQGTRLTVV.

The rearrangement joins TRBV7-9 to TRBJ1-1, with 8 bases that match TRBD1. From germline, CDR1 is SEHNR and CDR2 FQNEAQ (reference sequence). The V segment lost 5 bases and the J segment 1 base; nucleotides outside the gene matches: 6. The CDR3 spans 15 residues. CDR3 amino acids: CASSGKGQANTEAFF. CDR3 in DNA: TGTGCCAGCAGCGGGAAGGGACAGGCGAACACTGAAGCTTTCTTT.

Regarding this clone: The limits of the CDR3 on the DNA are not certain, so only TCRdb's listed CDR3 is given. V gene TRBV27 combines with J gene TRBJ1-2; the table gives TRBD1 as D, unverified against the DNA. Germline assignment: CDR1 MNHEY and CDR2 SMNVEV (reference sequence). 13 amino acids form the CDR3, both terminal residues included. The CDR3 here is CASSTSTGYGYTF.

This rearrangement joins TRBV5-6 to TRBJ2-1, with 8 bases matching TRBD1. The CDR3 is 16 amino acids. V was clipped by 6 bases and J by 6 bases; unmatched bases: 14. Germline values: CDR1 SGHDT, CDR2 YYEEEE. The CDR3 DNA is TGTGCCAGCAACTCCCAGACAGGGGCCGCCCCCAATGAGCAGTTCTTC. Translating it yields CASNSQTGAAPNEQFF.

The chain couples TRBV11-2 to TRBJ2-7, with D possibly being TRBD1 (5 bases). V was clipped by 2 bases and J by 3 bases, with 14 bases between them. Germline values: CDR1 SGHAT, CDR2 FQNNGV. The CDR3 loop spans 15 amino acids. CDR3 bases: TGTGCCAGCAGCTTATATAAAGGGGCCTACTACGAGCAGTACTTC. This sequence encodes CASSLYKGAYYEQYF. Full variable domain (outside the CDR3, taken from reference TRBV11-2 and TRBJ2-7): EAGVAQSPRYKIIEKRQSVAFWCNPISGHATLYWYQQILGQGPKLLIQFQNNGVVDDSQLPKDRFSAERLKGVDSTLKIQPAKLEDSAVYLCASSLYKGAYYEQYFGPGTRLTVT.

The gene calls are TRBV4-3 and TRBJ1-4; D unresolved. Germline V gene lookup returns CDR1 LGHNA and CDR2 YSLEER. V was clipped by 2 bases and J by 3 bases, with 13 bases between them. CDR3 length equals 16 residues. The CDR3 sequence is CASSQITGRANEKLFF. CDR3 nucleotides: TGCGCCAGCAGCCAAATTACGGGGAGAGCTAATGAAAAACTGTTTTTT.

The chain recombines TRBV27 with TRBJ1-6; 7 nucleotides line up with TRBD1. V lost 7 bases, J lost 7 bases, and 4 bases stayed unmatched. The V gene's germline CDR1 is MNHEY and CDR2 SMNVEV (reference sequence). This CDR3 comprises 13 residues. DNA for the CDR3: TGTGCCAGCAAATGGACAGGCAATTCACCCCTCCACTTT. Translating gives CASKWTGNSPLHF.

The chain links TRBV2 to TRBJ1-6; D possibly corresponds to TRBD1 (6 bases). Germline assignment: CDR1 SNHLY and CDR2 FYNNEI. The CDR3 is made up of 13 amino acids. V lost 4 bases to trimming and J lost 7 bases, with 8 bases between them. The CDR3 reads CASSARGNSPLHF. The CDR3 DNA is TGTGCCAGCAGTGCCAGGGGAAATTCACCCCTCCACTTT. Full variable domain (outside the CDR3, taken from reference TRBV2 and TRBJ1-6): EPEVTQTPSHQVTQMGQEVILRCVPISNHLYFYWYRQILGQKVEFLVSFYNNEISEKSEIFDDQFSVERPDGSNFTLKIRSTKLEDSAMYFCASSARGNSPLHFGNGTRLTVT.

The chain recombines TRBV7-3 with TRBJ2-3; no reliable D call. CDR1 is SGHTA and CDR2 is FQGTGA in the germline V gene. There are 14 residues in the CDR3. The germline V and J ends were trimmed by 2 bases and 0 bases, with 6 bases remaining between them. CDR3 amino acids: CASSLGASTDTQYF. In DNA, the CDR3 is TGTGCCAGCAGCTTAGGAGCTAGCACAGATACGCAGTATTTT.

This chain connects TRBV19 to TRBJ1-5; 7 bases line up with TRBD1. This CDR3 is 16 amino acids long. Germline V gives CDR1 LNHDA, CDR2 SQIVND (reference sequence). The V gene end was trimmed by 5 bases and the J gene end by 7 bases; junction bases not matched to a gene: 14. The CDR3 nucleotides are TGTGCCAGTAGTCCCCTTCAGGGGGAGCTAGGGCAGCCCCAGCATTTT. As protein: CASSPLQGELGQPQHF.

In this sample, this clone turned up once. The chain has TRBV18 and TRBJ1-4; 8 bases align to TRBD1. In germline, CDR1 is KGHSH, CDR2 LQKENI. With V trimmed by 2 bases and J by 8 bases, 7 bases remained unmatched. The CDR3 is 15 residues long. CDR3 protein: CASSPLSGGEEKLFF. The CDR3 DNA follows: TGTGCCAGCTCACCATTATCAGGGGGCGAGGAAAAACTGTTTTTT. Filled out from reference TRBV18 and TRBJ1-4, the complete variable domain reads NAGVMQNPRHLVRRRGQEARLRCSPMKGHSHVYWYRQLPEEGLKFMVYLQKENIIDESGMPKERFSAEFPKEGPSILRIQQVVRGDSAAYFCASSPLSGGEEKLFFGSGTQLSVL.

This clone has just a few counts. This chain links TRBV19 with TRBJ1-5, with TRBD1 matching 8 bases. Trimming cost V 2 bases and J 4 bases; bases outside gene matches: 4. Germline V lookup: CDR1 LNHDA, CDR2 SQIVND (reference sequence). CDR3 length: 15 residues. The DNA for the CDR3 is TGTGCCAGTAGTATAACGACAGGGGTGAATCAGCCCCAGCATTTT. The encoded protein is CASSITTGVNQPQHF.

This chain connects TRBV7-8 to TRBJ1-1; no clear D gene. V was trimmed by 1 base and J by 5 bases, leaving 8 bases between them. CDR1 SGHVS and CDR2 FQNEAQ come from the germline V gene. This CDR3 comprises 13 residues. CDR3 sequence: CASSLGGRTEAFF. For the CDR3, the DNA is TGTGCCAGCAGCTTAGGAGGGAGAACTGAAGCTTTCTTT.

This clone was observed a handful of times. The gene calls are TRBV6-1 and TRBJ1-1; weak D call: TRBD1 (5 bases). Germline CDR1 and CDR2: MNHNS and SASEGT. The CDR3 sequence is 13 residues long. V dropped 2 bases and J dropped 5 bases, with 9 bases sitting between them. The CDR3 region has the DNA TGTGCCAGCAGTGAATTCAGGGTTACTGAAGCTTTCTTT. Amino acid sequence: CASSEFRVTEAFF.

The chain employs TRBV11-1 and TRBJ2-7; 10 bases fit TRBD1. After removal of 5 bases from V and 6 bases from J, the junction contained 16 bases not matched to a gene. The CDR3 is 17 residues long. The germline gives CDR1 SGHAT, CDR2 FQDESV (reference sequence). CDR3 residues: CASSRWESTGGASEQYF. The CDR3 DNA reads as TGTGCCAGCAGCCGGTGGGAATCGACAGGGGGCGCGTCCGAGCAGTACTTC.

This clone was detected only a few times. The CDR3 region is CASRVRGRQGSTDTQYF. In nucleotides, the CDR3 is TGTGCCAGCCGTGTGAGGGGTAGACAGGGAAGCACAGATACGCAGTATTTT. This chain uses TRBV2 with TRBJ2-3, with TRBD1 matching 7 bases. Looked up from germline, CDR1 is SNHLY and CDR2 is FYNNEI. The V segment lost 8 bases and the J segment 0 bases; nucleotides outside the gene matches: 14. The CDR3 consists of 17 residues.

The chain is built from TRBV7-2 and TRBJ2-5, with D perhaps TRBD2 (5 bases). CDR3 length equals 17 residues. Trimming stripped 2 bases from V and 8 bases from J, with 24 bases between. Germline CDR1 is SGHTA and CDR2 is FQGNSA. CDR3 protein: CASSLRSDGERKRTQYF. CDR3 coding DNA: TGTGCCAGCAGCTTAAGGAGCGACGGGGAAAGGAAGAGAACCCAGTACTTC.

This rearrangement joins TRBV7-9 to TRBJ1-4; 9 bases are shared with TRBD1. This CDR3 contains 16 residues. Losses at the gene ends were 0 bases for V and 6 bases for J; bases not matched to a gene: 5. CDR1 and CDR2 (germline): SEHNR, FQNEAQ (reference sequence). The CDR3 coding sequence is TGTGCCAGCAGCTTAGCCTATTGGGACAGGGATGAAAAACTGTTTTTT. Its protein is CASSLAYWDRDEKLFF. Supplemented by reference TRBV7-9 and TRBJ1-4, the full variable domain reads DTGVSQNPRHKITKRGQNVTFRCDPISEHNRLYWYRQTLGQGPEFLTYFQNEAQLEKSRLLSDRFSAERPKGSFSTLEIQRTEQGDSAMYLCASSLAYWDRDEKLFFGSGTQLSVL.

In this sample, this clone turned up a few times. This chain links TRBV9 with TRBJ2-1; 11 nucleotides match TRBD2. With 0 bases clipped from V and 10 bases from J, the junction kept 6 bases outside the gene matches. Germline V gene data show CDR1 as SGDLS and CDR2 as YYNGEE. The CDR3 totals 15 residues. CDR3 amino acids: CASSVVGSGGEEQFF. In DNA, the CDR3 is TGTGCCAGCAGCGTAGTCGGTAGCGGGGGGGAGGAGCAGTTCTTC.

The count of this clone is one. V gene TRBV2 combines with J gene TRBJ2-4, with 15 bases that match TRBD2. Trimming took 7 bases from V and 4 from J; bases not matched to a gene: 2. Germline lookup yields CDR1 SNHLY and CDR2 FYNNEI. The CDR3 consists of 15 residues. The CDR3 coding sequence is TGTGCCAGCATGGGACTAGCGGGGGGAAAAAACATTCAGTACTTC. Amino acid sequence: CASMGLAGGKNIQYF.

This sequence joins TRBV10-3 and TRBJ2-1; 7 bases fit TRBD1. CDR1 is ENHRY, CDR2 SYGVKD, per germline. After removal of 0 bases from V and 5 bases from J, the junction contained 7 bases not matched to a gene. This CDR3 comprises 16 residues. In DNA form, the CDR3 reads TGTGCCATCAGTGAGTCGGGACAGCAGCCTAACAATGAGCAGTTCTTC. Translating it yields CAISESGQQPNNEQFF.

J is TRBJ2-5 and V is TRBV5-4, with 12 nucleotides matching TRBD1. CDR3 length equals 16 residues. J gave up 7 bases and V 4 bases, and 11 bases lay outside the gene matches. CDR1 and CDR2 from the germline V gene are SGHNT and YYREEE (reference sequence). CDR3 sequence reads: CASSRKGTGGLGTQYF. The CDR3 DNA reads TGTGCCAGCAGCCGGAAAGGGACAGGGGGCCTAGGGACCCAGTACTTC.

The chain carries TRBV5-1 and TRBJ1-2; no clear D gene. Germline CDR1 SGHRS, CDR2 YFSETQ. With 6 bases removed from V and 8 bases from J, the gap between germline ends came to 8 bases. CDR3 size: 10 residues. DNA for the CDR3: TGCGCCAGCACCCTGGGCGGCTACACCTTC. Translating it yields CASTLGGYTF.